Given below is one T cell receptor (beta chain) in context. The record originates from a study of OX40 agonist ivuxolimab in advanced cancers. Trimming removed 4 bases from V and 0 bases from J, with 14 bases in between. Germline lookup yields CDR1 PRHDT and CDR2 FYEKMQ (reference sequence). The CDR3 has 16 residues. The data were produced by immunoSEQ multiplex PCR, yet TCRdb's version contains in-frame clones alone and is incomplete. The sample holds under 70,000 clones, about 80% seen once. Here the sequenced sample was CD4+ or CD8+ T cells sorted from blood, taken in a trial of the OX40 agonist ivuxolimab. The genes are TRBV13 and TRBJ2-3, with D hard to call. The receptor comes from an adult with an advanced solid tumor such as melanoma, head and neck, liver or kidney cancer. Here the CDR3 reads CASSSRVFDSTDTQYF. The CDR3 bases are TGTGCCAGCAGCTCCCGGGTCTTCGATAGCACAGATACGCAGTATTTT.